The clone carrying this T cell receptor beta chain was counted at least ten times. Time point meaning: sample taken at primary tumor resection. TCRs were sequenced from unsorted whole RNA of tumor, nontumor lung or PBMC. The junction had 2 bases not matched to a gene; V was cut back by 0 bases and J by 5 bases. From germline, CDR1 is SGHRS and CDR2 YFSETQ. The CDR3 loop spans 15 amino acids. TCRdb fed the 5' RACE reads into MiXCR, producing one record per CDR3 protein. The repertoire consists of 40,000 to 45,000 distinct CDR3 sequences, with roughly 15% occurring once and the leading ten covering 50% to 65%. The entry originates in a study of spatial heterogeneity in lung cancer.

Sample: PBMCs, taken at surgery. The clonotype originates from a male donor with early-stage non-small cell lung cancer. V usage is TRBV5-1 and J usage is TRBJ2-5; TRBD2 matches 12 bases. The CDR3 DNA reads TGCGCCAGCAGCTTGGCCGGGACTAGCGGGGAGACCCAGTACTTC. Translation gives CASSLAGTSGETQYF.